Listed below are T cell receptor beta chains from one sample, sequenced in a study of identical twins. TCRdb recomputed calls from the 5' RACE reads with MiXCR, one row per CDR3 protein. Among approximately 620,000 distinct CDR3 sequences listed, under 9% were seen once. The sample was also linked to a second study, of yellow fever vaccine responses in identical twins.

The sequenced sample was PBMCs. These receptor sequences come from a woman between 18 and 29 years old in good health. Each CDR3 is given with its conserved first and last residue. A D gene is named only where the DNA matches it firmly. Rows give clone size only sometimes, using once, few, many, or a class for an expanded clone.

cdr3_length d_call j_call clone_size v_call cdr3_aa cdr3_nt
18 TRBD2 TRBJ2-1 few TRBV12-3/TRBV12-4 CASIPRGGLAGNYNEQFF TGTGCCAGCATCCCTCGTGGGGGACTAGCGGGCAACTACAATGAGCAGTTCTTC
14 - TRBJ2-1 many TRBV7-9 CASSLVTSRNEQFF TGTGCCAGCAGCTTAGTAACTAGCAGGAATGAGCAGTTCTTC
13 - TRBJ2-7 - TRBV29-1 CSVGGGTSYEQYF TGCAGCGTTGGTGGGGGGACCTCCTACGAGCAGTACTTC
13 - TRBJ2-7 many TRBV5-6 CASSLESDREQYF TGTGCCAGCAGCTTGGAGTCAGACCGCGAGCAGTACTTC
15 - TRBJ2-5 - TRBV14 CASSQGRDPGETQYF TGTGCCAGCAGCCAAGGGCGGGATCCGGGGGAGACCCAGTACTTC
15 - TRBJ1-3 many TRBV29-1 CSVEMAPRWGNTIYF TGCAGCGTTGAAATGGCCCCCCGGTGGGGAAACACCATATATTTT
17 TRBD1 TRBJ2-7 few TRBV6-2/TRBV6-3 CASSYDRATTSPREQYF TGTGCCAGCAGTTACGACAGGGCTACTACAAGCCCACGGGAGCAGTACTTC
14 - TRBJ2-7 - TRBV25-1 CASSARDIPYEQYF TGTGCCAGCAGTGCCCGGGACATCCCTTACGAGCAGTACTTC
14 - TRBJ2-2 - TRBV24-1 CATSDLSLAGELFF TGTGCCACCAGTGATTTGTCGCTTGCCGGGGAGCTGTTTTTT
14 - TRBJ1-5 few TRBV5-1 CASSYDFSNQPQHF TGCGCCAGCAGCTATGATTTTAGCAATCAGCCCCAGCATTTT
16 - TRBJ2-1 few TRBV6-5 CASSYLRGSKYNEQFF TGTGCCAGCAGTTACTTACGGGGGAGCAAGTACAATGAGCAGTTCTTC
16 TRBD1 TRBJ2-7 many TRBV5-1 CASSSGQGLQLREQYF TGCGCCAGCAGCTCTGGACAGGGTCTTCAGTTGCGGGAGCAGTACTTC
15 - TRBJ2-1 many TRBV20-1 CSAALGTDNVDEQFF TGCAGTGCTGCCTTAGGGACCGACAATGTCGATGAGCAGTTCTTC
15 - TRBJ1-5 many TRBV6-1 CASSEGKVGGQPQHF TGTGCCAGCAGTGAGGGAAAGGTCGGCGGTCAGCCCCAGCATTTT
14 TRBD1 TRBJ2-2 - TRBV7-9 CASSLPTGTGELFF TGTGCCAGCAGCTTACCGACAGGGACCGGGGAGCTGTTTTTT
16 - TRBJ1-5 many TRBV21-1 CASSPDRGHSNQPQHF TGTGCCAGCAGCCCGGACAGGGGTCATAGCAATCAGCCCCAGCATTTT
18 - TRBJ1-6 few TRBV15 CATSTNRAPSSYNSPLHF TGTGCCACCAGCACAAACAGGGCCCCGAGCTCCTATAATTCACCCCTCCACTTT
15 - TRBJ2-1 - TRBV18 CASSPTGPSYNEQFF TGTGCCAGCTCACCCACAGGGCCCTCCTACAATGAGCAGTTCTTC
17 TRBD2 TRBJ2-2 many TRBV10-3 CAISGTDSGSGIGELFF TGTGCCATCAGTGGGACCGATAGCGGGAGCGGGATCGGGGAGCTGTTTTTT
16 - TRBJ2-2 - TRBV7-9 CASSDEFRGRTGELFF TGTGCCAGCAGTGATGAGTTCAGGGGTCGGACCGGGGAGCTGTTTTTT
16 TRBD2 TRBJ2-1 few TRBV24-1 CATSDSSGGAFYEQFF TGTGCCACCAGTGATTCGAGCGGGGGGGCTTTTTATGAGCAGTTCTTC
16 - TRBJ1-1 - TRBV29-1 CSVDGWVGGLGTEAFF TGCAGCGTTGATGGGTGGGTGGGGGGCCTGGGAACTGAAGCTTTCTTT
16 - TRBJ1-1 - TRBV25-1 CASSEATGLMNTEAFF TGTGCCAGCAGTGAGGCGACTGGTCTAATGAACACTGAAGCTTTCTTT
13 - TRBJ1-1 few TRBV6-1 CASSEWRGAEAFF TGTGCCAGCAGTGAATGGAGGGGGGCTGAAGCTTTCTTT
15 TRBD2 TRBJ2-2 few TRBV2 CASSVIAGYTGELFF TGTGCCAGCAGTGTGATAGCGGGGTACACCGGGGAGCTGTTTTTT
15 TRBD1 TRBJ1-2 - TRBV9 CASSVADRGGVGYTF TGTGCCAGCAGCGTAGCCGACAGGGGAGGGGTCGGCTACACCTTC
13 - TRBJ2-7 many TRBV9 CASSVDLATEQYF TGTGCCAGCAGCGTAGATCTAGCCACCGAGCAGTACTTC
16 TRBD1 TRBJ2-6 few TRBV7-2 CASSPRTGTGANVLTF TGTGCCAGCAGCCCGAGGACAGGGACCGGGGCCAACGTCCTGACTTTC
18 TRBD2 TRBJ2-5 - TRBV15 CATSRSPTSGAFQETQYF TGTGCCACCAGCAGGAGCCCCACTAGCGGGGCATTCCAAGAGACCCAGTACTTC
17 - TRBJ2-1 few TRBV4-2 CASSQGVATGPYNEQFF TGTGCCAGCAGCCAAGGAGTGGCTACCGGACCCTACAATGAGCAGTTCTTC
17 TRBD2 TRBJ2-5 few TRBV7-8 CASSPLEAGGIKETQYF TGTGCCAGCAGCCCGTTGGAGGCGGGGGGAATAAAAGAGACCCAGTACTTC
14 - TRBJ2-7 few TRBV12-3/TRBV12-4 CASQVFLGSYEQYF TGTGCCAGCCAGGTATTTTTGGGTTCCTACGAGCAGTACTTC
16 - TRBJ2-1 - TRBV11-3 CASSPGPYSSYNEQFF TGTGCCAGCAGCCCCGGTCCGTACTCCTCCTACAATGAGCAGTTCTTC
16 TRBD1 TRBJ2-5 many TRBV10-3 CAISEGGTGSTETQYF TGTGCCATCAGTGAGGGCGGGACAGGGTCGACAGAGACCCAGTACTTC
15 TRBD1 TRBJ2-1 - TRBV15 CATSRGDRQYNEQFF TGTGCCACCAGCAGAGGGGACAGGCAATACAATGAGCAGTTCTTC
14 - TRBJ2-1 few TRBV4-2 CASSQWTLGSEQFF TGTGCCAGCAGCCAATGGACTTTGGGTAGTGAGCAGTTCTTC
16 TRBD1 TRBJ2-3 - TRBV4-1 CASSHPGQGASDTQYF TGCGCCAGCAGCCACCCGGGACAGGGGGCCTCAGATACGCAGTATTTT
15 - TRBJ2-7 - TRBV7-2 CASSFPEGYTSEQYF TGTGCCAGCAGCTTCCCCGAAGGCTACACGTCCGAGCAGTACTTC
18 TRBD1 TRBJ2-6 few TRBV6-2/TRBV6-3 CASSYSRAGQGGANVLTF TGTGCCAGCAGTTACTCGAGGGCGGGACAGGGTGGGGCCAACGTCCTGACTTTC
13 - TRBJ2-7 few TRBV28 CASSFSSSVEQYF TGTGCCAGCAGTTTTTCGAGCTCGGTCGAGCAGTACTTC
14 - TRBJ1-1 - TRBV15 CATSRGQSVAEAFF TGTGCCACCAGCAGAGGACAGTCGGTGGCTGAAGCTTTCTTT
16 - TRBJ2-3 many TRBV3-1 CASSQDWQEGTDTQYF TGTGCCAGCAGCCAAGATTGGCAGGAGGGAACAGATACGCAGTATTTT
15 - TRBJ2-3 - TRBV7-9 CASSLGLGATDTQYF TGTGCCAGCAGCTTGGGGCTGGGGGCTACAGATACGCAGTATTTT
15 TRBD2 TRBJ2-7 few TRBV7-6 CASSLRAGVGYEQYF TGTGCCAGCAGCTTAAGGGCGGGAGTTGGCTACGAGCAGTACTTC
15 TRBD2 TRBJ2-7 few TRBV9 CASSVEKGLVREQYF TGTGCCAGCAGCGTAGAAAAAGGACTAGTGAGGGAGCAGTACTTC
15 TRBD1 TRBJ1-1 - TRBV29-1 CSVGQGVGIHTEAFF TGCAGCGTCGGACAGGGGGTCGGCATTCACACTGAAGCTTTCTTT
16 - TRBJ2-6 - TRBV7-9 CASSTGRISGANVLTF TGTGCCAGCAGCACCGGACGGATCTCTGGGGCCAACGTCCTGACTTTC
14 - TRBJ1-1 - TRBV5-1 CASSSSGARAEAFF TGCGCCAGCAGCTCCTCGGGGGCGCGTGCTGAAGCTTTCTTT
19 TRBD2 TRBJ2-7 few TRBV11-2 CASSLGGTSGRTSSYEQYF TGTGCCAGCAGCTTAGGCGGGACTAGCGGGAGGACGAGCTCCTACGAGCAGTACTTC
11 - TRBJ2-1 many TRBV6-2/TRBV6-3 CASSNLREQFF TGTGCCAGCAGTAACTTACGTGAGCAGTTCTTC
14 - TRBJ1-2 - TRBV7-9 CASSLPPENNGYTF TGTGCCAGCAGCCTCCCGCCGGAAAACAATGGCTACACCTTC
14 - TRBJ2-7 - TRBV11-1 CASSRREYSYEQYF TGTGCCAGCAGCCGTAGGGAGTATTCCTACGAGCAGTACTTC
19 TRBD2 TRBJ2-5 many TRBV20-1 CSAPGMVAGRYRNQETQYF TGCAGTGCCCCCGGGATGGTAGCGGGGAGATACCGTAACCAAGAGACCCAGTACTTC